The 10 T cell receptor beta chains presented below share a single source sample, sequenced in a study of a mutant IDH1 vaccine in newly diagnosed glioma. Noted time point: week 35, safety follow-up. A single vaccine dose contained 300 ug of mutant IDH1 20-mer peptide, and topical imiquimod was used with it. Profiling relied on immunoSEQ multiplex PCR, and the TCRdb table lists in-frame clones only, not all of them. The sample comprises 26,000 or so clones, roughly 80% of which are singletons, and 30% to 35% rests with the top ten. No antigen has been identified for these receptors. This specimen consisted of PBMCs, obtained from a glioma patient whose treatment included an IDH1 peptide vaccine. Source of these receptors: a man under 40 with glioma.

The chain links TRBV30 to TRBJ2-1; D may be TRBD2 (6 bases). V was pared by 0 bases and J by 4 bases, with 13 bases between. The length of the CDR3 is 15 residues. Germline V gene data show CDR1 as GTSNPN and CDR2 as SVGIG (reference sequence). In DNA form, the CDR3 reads TGTGCCTGGAGTGTACGAACGGGACTGTACAATGAGCAGTTCTTC. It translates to CAWSVRTGLYNEQFF.

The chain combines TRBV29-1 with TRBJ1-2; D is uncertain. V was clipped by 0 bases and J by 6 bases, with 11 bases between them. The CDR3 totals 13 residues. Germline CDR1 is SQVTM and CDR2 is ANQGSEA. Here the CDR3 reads CSVEDELEDGYTF. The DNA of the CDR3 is TGCAGCGTTGAAGATGAACTTGAAGATGGCTACACCTTC.

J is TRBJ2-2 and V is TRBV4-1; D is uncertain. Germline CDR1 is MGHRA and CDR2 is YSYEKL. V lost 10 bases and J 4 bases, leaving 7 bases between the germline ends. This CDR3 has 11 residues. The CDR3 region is CATRATGELFF. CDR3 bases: TGCGCCACTCGGGCCACCGGGGAGCTGTTTTTT.

CDR3 residues: CASSKKGAGYGYTF. DNA of the CDR3: TGTGCCAGCAGCAAAAAAGGGGCGGGCTATGGCTACACCTTC. The V gene is TRBV21-1, the J gene TRBJ1-2. TRBV21-1 is recorded as a pseudogene. The CDR3 has 14 residues.

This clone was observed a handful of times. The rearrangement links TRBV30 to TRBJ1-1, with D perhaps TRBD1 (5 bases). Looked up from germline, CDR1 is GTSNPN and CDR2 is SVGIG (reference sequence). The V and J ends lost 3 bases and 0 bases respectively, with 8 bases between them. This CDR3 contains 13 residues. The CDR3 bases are TGTGCCTGGAGACAGGTGATGAACACTGAAGCTTTCTTT. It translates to CAWRQVMNTEAFF.

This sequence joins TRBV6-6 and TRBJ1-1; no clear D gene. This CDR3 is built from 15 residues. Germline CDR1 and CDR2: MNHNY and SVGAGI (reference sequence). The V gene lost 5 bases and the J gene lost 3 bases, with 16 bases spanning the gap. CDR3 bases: TGTGCCAGCAGTGGCCTTGCGATAATTGACACTGAAGCTTTCTTT. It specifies CASSGLAIIDTEAFF.

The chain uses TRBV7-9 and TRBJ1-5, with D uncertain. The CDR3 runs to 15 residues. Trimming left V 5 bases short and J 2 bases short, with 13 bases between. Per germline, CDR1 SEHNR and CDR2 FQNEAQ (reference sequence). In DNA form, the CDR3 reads TGTGCCAGCAGCCCTACCTCCGGCGGCAATCAGCCCCAGCATTTT. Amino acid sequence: CASSPTSGGNQPQHF.

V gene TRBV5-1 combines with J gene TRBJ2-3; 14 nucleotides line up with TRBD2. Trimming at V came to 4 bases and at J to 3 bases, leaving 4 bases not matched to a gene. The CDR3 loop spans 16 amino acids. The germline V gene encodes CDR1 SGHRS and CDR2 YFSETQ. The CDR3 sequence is CASSAGTSGSTDTQYF. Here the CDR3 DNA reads TGCGCCAGCAGCGCCGGGACTAGCGGGAGTACAGATACGCAGTATTTT. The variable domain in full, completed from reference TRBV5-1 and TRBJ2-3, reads KAGVTQTPRYLIKTRGQQVTLSCSPISGHRSVSWYQQTPGQGLQFLFEYFSETQRNKGNFPGRFSGRQFSNSRSEMNVSTLELGDSALYLCASSAGTSGSTDTQYFGPGTRLTVL.

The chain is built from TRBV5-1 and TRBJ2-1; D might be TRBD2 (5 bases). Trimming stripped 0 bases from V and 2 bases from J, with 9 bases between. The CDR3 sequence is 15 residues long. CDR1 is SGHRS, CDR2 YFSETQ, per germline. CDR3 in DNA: TGCGCCAGCAGCTTGGTTAGCGACCCCTACAATGAGCAGTTCTTC. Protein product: CASSLVSDPYNEQFF.

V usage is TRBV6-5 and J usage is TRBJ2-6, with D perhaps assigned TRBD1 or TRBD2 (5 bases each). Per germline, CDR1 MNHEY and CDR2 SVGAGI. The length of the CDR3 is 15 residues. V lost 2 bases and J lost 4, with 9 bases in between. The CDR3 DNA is TGTGCCAGCAGTTACAGGGGAGAGGGGGCCAACGTCCTGACTTTC. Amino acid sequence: CASSYRGEGANVLTF.